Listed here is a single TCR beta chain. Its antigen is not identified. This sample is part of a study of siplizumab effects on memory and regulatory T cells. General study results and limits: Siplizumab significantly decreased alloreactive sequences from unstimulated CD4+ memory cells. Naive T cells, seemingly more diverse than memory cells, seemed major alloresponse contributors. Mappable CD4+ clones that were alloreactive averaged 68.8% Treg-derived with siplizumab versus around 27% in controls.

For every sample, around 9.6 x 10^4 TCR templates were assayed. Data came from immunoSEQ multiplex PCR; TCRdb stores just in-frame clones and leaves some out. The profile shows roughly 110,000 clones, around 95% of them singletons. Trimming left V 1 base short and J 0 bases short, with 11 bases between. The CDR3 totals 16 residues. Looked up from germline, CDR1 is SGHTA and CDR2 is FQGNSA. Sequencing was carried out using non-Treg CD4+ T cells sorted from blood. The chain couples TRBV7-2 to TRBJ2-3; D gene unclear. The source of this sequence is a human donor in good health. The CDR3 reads CASSLGLLGSTDTQYF. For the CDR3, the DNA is TGTGCCAGCAGCTTAGGTCTGTTAGGAAGCACAGATACGCAGTATTTT.